A selection of T cell receptor beta chains follows, all from one sample in a study of early T cells in non-severe SARS-CoV-2 infection. TCRdb processed the 5' RACE reads anew with MiXCR; each CDR3 protein has one entry. The repertoire has about 69,000 distinct CDR3 sequences, 10% to 15% of them found once; the top ten carry almost 6.5%. What was sequenced was whole blood. These receptors were taken from an adult who was a healthcare worker with PCR-confirmed SARS-CoV-2 infection or an uninfected control (not recorded which). Both conserved end residues are part of each CDR3. The D gene is left open where the match is weak. Size tells how often a clone was seen (once, few, many) or the class of an expanded clone, and some rows leave it out.

j_call cdr3_length v_call clone_size d_call cdr3_aa cdr3_nt
TRBJ1-2 15 TRBV19 few TRBD1 CASSPWTGTNYGYTF TGTGCCAGTAGTCCCTGGACAGGTACAAACTATGGCTACACCTTC
TRBJ1-6 13 TRBV12-3/TRBV12-4 few TRBD1 CASRDRANSPLHF TGTGCCAGCAGGGACAGGGCCAATTCACCCCTCCACTTT
TRBJ2-1 15 TRBV6-4 many TRBD2 CASPGRLAGYNEQFF TGTGCCAGCCCGGGTAGACTAGCGGGCTACAATGAGCAGTTCTTC
TRBJ1-1 13 TRBV4-3 NA NA CASSLRTGTEAFF TGCGCCAGCAGCCTTAGAACAGGGACTGAAGCTTTCTTT
TRBJ2-2 15 TRBV20-1 many TRBD2 CSAPRTSGATGELFF TGCAGTGCCCCACGGACTAGCGGAGCTACCGGGGAGCTGTTTTTT
TRBJ2-1 14 TRBV24-1 many NA CATSDFPGGSEQFF TGTGCCACCAGTGATTTCCCCGGGGGCTCTGAGCAGTTCTTC
TRBJ2-1 15 TRBV30 many NA CAWSLGRPGGNEQFF TGTGCCTGGAGCCTAGGGCGGCCCGGAGGGAATGAGCAGTTCTTC
TRBJ2-1 12 TRBV12-3/TRBV12-4 many NA CASSIPGPKQFF TGTGCCAGCAGTATACCCGGGCCTAAGCAGTTCTTC
TRBJ2-7 13 TRBV19 few TRBD1 CASRRTGPYEQYF TGTGCCAGTAGACGGACAGGCCCGTACGAGCAGTACTTC
TRBJ2-3 17 TRBV19 few NA CASSISGSGGATDTQYF TGTGCCAGTAGTATATCCGGTAGTGGGGGAGCCACAGATACGCAGTATTTT
TRBJ1-3 16 TRBV18 many NA CASSPPPGHSGNTIYF TGTGCCAGCTCACCACCGCCGGGACACTCTGGAAACACCATATATTTT
TRBJ1-1 14 TRBV29-1 NA NA CSADRWRGFTEAFF TGCAGCGCAGACCGATGGAGGGGTTTCACTGAAGCTTTCTTT
TRBJ2-6 15 TRBV5-1 many NA CARDRSFSGANVLTF TGCGCCAGAGACAGAAGTTTCTCTGGGGCCAACGTCCTGACTTTC
TRBJ2-6 19 TRBV6-2/TRBV6-3 many NA CASSYAIWGQNSGANVLTF TGTGCCAGCAGTTACGCCATTTGGGGACAAAACTCTGGGGCCAACGTCCTGACTTTC
TRBJ2-7 14 TRBV7-9 NA NA CASSLGLGTPEQYF TGTGCCAGCAGCCTTGGTTTGGGGACCCCCGAGCAGTACTTC
TRBJ1-4 12 TRBV18 many NA CASSPGPSFGKF TGTGCCAGCTCACCTGGCCCGTCCTTTGGAAAATTT
TRBJ1-5 14 TRBV30 NA NA CAWSGTGGNQPQHF TGTGCCTGGAGTGGCACGGGTGGCAATCAGCCCCAGCATTTT
TRBJ1-6 16 TRBV4-2 many NA CASSRERGLSYSPLHF TGTGCCAGCAGCCGAGAGCGGGGCCTAAGCTATTCACCCCTCCACTTT
TRBJ2-3 15 TRBV18 NA TRBD2 CASSPGLDTTDTQYF TGTGCCAGCTCACCGGGACTAGATACCACAGATACGCAGTATTTT
TRBJ2-3 16 TRBV9 NA TRBD1 CASSAIRDSSTDTQYF TGTGCCAGCAGCGCGATCCGGGACAGCAGCACAGATACGCAGTATTTT
TRBJ2-4 14 TRBV18 many NA CASSPQQATGIQYF TGTGCCAGCTCACCACAACAGGCTACGGGCATTCAGTACTTC
TRBJ2-1 17 TRBV5-5 NA TRBD2 CASSLNQLAHTYNEQFF TGTGCCAGCAGCTTGAACCAACTAGCGCATACCTACAATGAGCAGTTCTTC
TRBJ1-5 13 TRBV10-3 many NA CAISEYGNQPQHF TGTGCCATCAGTGAGTATGGAAATCAGCCCCAGCATTTT
TRBJ2-7 15 TRBV11-2 many TRBD2 CASSSNSGRADEQYF TGTGCCAGCAGCTCCAATAGCGGGAGGGCCGACGAGCAGTACTTC
TRBJ1-5 14 TRBV6-2/TRBV6-3 NA NA CASLQGPRNQPQHF TGTGCCAGCCTACAGGGTCCGCGCAATCAGCCCCAGCATTTT
TRBJ2-3 13 TRBV7-2 few NA CASSPTPIDTQYF TGTGCCAGCAGCCCCACCCCCATAGATACGCAGTATTTT
TRBJ2-3 17 TRBV6-2/TRBV6-3 few TRBD2 CASSYPTGGSYTDTQYF TGTGCCAGCAGTTACCCCACGGGGGGGTCTTACACAGATACGCAGTATTTT
TRBJ2-4 16 TRBV12-3/TRBV12-4 many NA CASRPGWGLDKNIQYF TGTGCCAGCAGACCAGGGTGGGGTCTGGACAAAAACATTCAGTACTTC
TRBJ1-2 13 TRBV3-1 many NA CASSHQGSYGYTF TGTGCCAGCAGCCATCAGGGAAGTTATGGCTACACCTTC
TRBJ2-1 13 TRBV12-3/TRBV12-4 NA NA CASRYDSYNEQFF TGTGCCAGCAGATATGACAGCTACAATGAGCAGTTCTTC
TRBJ2-3 13 TRBV29-1 NA NA CSVGGRGTDTQYF TGCAGCGTTGGAGGTCGTGGCACAGATACGCAGTATTTT
TRBJ2-1 15 TRBV5-4 many TRBD2 CASSHGRSINNEQFF TGTGCCAGCAGCCACGGGAGGTCAATAAACAATGAGCAGTTCTTC
TRBJ2-7 14 TRBV5-1 NA NA CASSLVTSYYEQYF TGCGCCAGCAGCTTGGTGACATCATACTACGAGCAGTACTTC
TRBJ2-2 13 TRBV6-6 few TRBD2 CASATGGTGELFF TGTGCCAGCGCGACGGGAGGTACCGGGGAGCTGTTTTTT
TRBJ2-7 13 TRBV7-3 many NA CASSFLGYYEQYF TGTGCCAGCAGCTTCTTGGGGTACTACGAGCAGTACTTC
TRBJ1-4 14 TRBV5-1 many NA CASSPARLGEKLFF TGCGCCAGCAGCCCCGCACGGCTAGGTGAAAAACTGTTTTTT
TRBJ2-1 15 TRBV5-1 many NA CASSLVPSLGDEQFF TGCGCCAGCAGCTTGGTCCCCTCCCTTGGGGATGAGCAGTTCTTC
TRBJ1-1 12 TRBV30 NA NA CAWRHMNTEAFF TGTGCCTGGAGACACATGAACACTGAAGCTTTCTTT
TRBJ2-5 12 TRBV2 NA NA CASSEASETQYF TGTGCCAGCAGTGAAGCTTCAGAGACCCAGTACTTC
TRBJ1-1 14 TRBV7-2 NA NA CASSPQGRDTEAFF TGTGCCAGCAGCCCCCAAGGTCGGGACACTGAAGCTTTCTTT
TRBJ1-6 12 TRBV6-1 NA NA CASSERFSPLHF TGTGCCAGCAGTGAAAGGTTTTCACCCCTCCACTTT
TRBJ2-7 12 TRBV11-1 many NA CASSSGGFEQYF TGTGCCAGCAGCTCCGGTGGATTCGAGCAGTACTTC
TRBJ2-6 16 TRBV5-4 NA NA CASSLESVTGANVLTF TGTGCCAGCAGCTTGGAGTCGGTAACTGGGGCCAACGTCCTGACTTTC
TRBJ2-3 15 TRBV6-1 NA NA CASSLSGGSTDTQYF TGTGCCAGCAGCTTATCAGGCGGGAGCACAGATACGCAGTATTTT
TRBJ1-5 15 TRBV12-3/TRBV12-4 many NA CASSLGGFGNQPQHF TGTGCCAGCAGTCTGGGGGGATTCGGCAATCAGCCCCAGCATTTT
TRBJ2-4 12 TRBV10-3 NA TRBD2 CAIRDYGNIQYF TGTGCCATTAGGGACTACGGAAACATTCAGTACTTC
TRBJ2-5 11 TRBV6-6 many NA CASSALETQYF TGTGCCAGCAGCGCTTTAGAGACCCAGTACTTC
TRBJ2-1 16 TRBV5-1 NA TRBD2 CASSLGASGLYNEQFF TGCGCCAGCAGCCTCGGGGCTAGCGGGCTATACAATGAGCAGTTCTTC
TRBJ2-5 12 TRBV2 NA NA CASTGTYETQYF TGTGCCAGCACCGGTACATATGAGACCCAGTACTTC
TRBJ2-2 14 TRBV6-6 few TRBD1 CASTDRAVTGELFF TGTGCCAGCACAGACAGGGCGGTCACCGGGGAGCTGTTTTTT
TRBJ1-6 16 TRBV5-1 many NA CASSLGGTGYNSPLHF TGCGCCAGCAGCTTGGGGGGAACAGGGTACAATTCACCCCTCCACTTT
TRBJ2-3 11 TRBV3-1 few NA CASSHLDTQYF TGTGCCAGCAGCCACTTAGATACGCAGTATTTT
TRBJ2-2 13 TRBV11-3 many NA CASSWTGAGELFF TGTGCCAGCAGCTGGACGGGGGCCGGGGAGCTGTTTTTT